The rows below give T cell receptor beta chains drawn from one sample of a study of T cells after yellow fever vaccination. TCRdb reprocessed the 5' RACE reads with MiXCR, giving one entry per CDR3 protein. The repertoire includes nearly 70,000 distinct CDR3 sequences, just over 6.5% of them detected once, and under 45% sits in the top ten. The sequencing here drew on CD8+ T cells sorted from PBMCs, taken more than 35 days after the first yellow fever vaccination. Source of these receptors: a young man who received the YFV17D yellow fever vaccine. The conserved cysteine and the conserved F or W are not part of the CDR3 here. Each record gives: V gene, CDR3 protein.

TRBV27,ASTPGFGAPLH
TRBV6-1,ASSASRGSLSSYEQY
TRBV18,ASSRPRQVTGTDTQY
TRBV7-2,ASSLGWEPGELF
TRBV12-3/TRBV12-4,ASSFGRGVSETQY
TRBV20-1,SALVQGANTGELF
TRBV20-1,SARDRFSYEQY
TRBV4-3,ASSQVRTGGNEQY
TRBV15,ATSRGREVYNEQF
TRBV7-6,ASSLTGRTGINTGELF
TRBV7-6,ASSPGGLTEAF
TRBV7-9,ASSLSEPHQPQH
TRBV7-2,ASSLVGGWSSQETQY
TRBV6-1,ASSPLTGVNQPQH
TRBV20-1,SADAGDNSPLH
TRBV12-3/TRBV12-4,ASSSADSNTEAF